This T cell receptor (beta chain) was profiled in a study of post-analysis software for immune sequencing data. The wider study: Clinical courses comprised relapsing-remitting, secondary progressive and progressive-relapsing multiple sclerosis. Findings and limits, study-wide: Patients used several TRBV segments, including TRBV5-6, TRBV5-1 and TRBV20-1, more often than controls.

The TCR beta cDNA libraries carried unique molecular identifiers. The authors obtained 500,000 or so cDNA molecules from approximately 1 to 10 million T cells. In TCRdb, the PCR reads were re-called with MiXCR into one record per CDR3 protein. The data contain hundreds of thousands of distinct CDR3 sequences, about 32% of them seen just once; the ten biggest clones take up 0.5% to 0.6%. The CDR3 has 13 amino acids. Trimming pared 5 bases from V and 2 bases from J, leaving 7 bases between. Germline lookup yields CDR1 SGHAT and CDR2 FQNNGV. This clonotype was seen ten or more times. Its matching antigen is unknown.

This sequence originates from a girl between 10 and 17 years old with multiple sclerosis. The sequenced material came from blood. This sequence joins TRBV11-2 and TRBJ2-1; D uncertain. Here the CDR3 DNA reads TGTGCCAGCAGCCGGACGGCCTACAATGAGCAGTTCTTC. This encodes CASSRTAYNEQFF.